The clone carrying this TCR beta chain was seen only once. The sample is drawn from a study of blood T cell repertoires in COVID-19. Study as a whole: Samples came from the United States, Italy and Spain, spanning acute and convalescent COVID-19.

Profiling relied on immunoSEQ multiplex PCR, and the TCRdb table lists in-frame clones only, not all of them. Of about 220,000 clones listed, over 60% are singletons. The CDR3 covers 16 residues. Germline V CDR1 and CDR2: SGHNT, YYREEE (reference sequence). V was clipped by 2 bases and J by 13 bases, with 27 bases between them. The chain couples TRBV5-4 to TRBJ1-2; possibly TRBD1 for D (5 bases). Sequencing input: peripheral blood. This receptor was obtained from a woman in her 70s with acute or convalescent COVID-19. This chain's CDR3 is CASSFGLQASKGSCTF. CDR3 DNA sequence: TGTGCCAGCAGCTTCGGGTTACAGGCCTCTAAAGGAAGCTGCACCTTC.